The present entry profiles one T cell receptor beta chain with its context. TCRdb's table, derived via immunoSEQ multiplex PCR, lists solely in-frame clones and lacks some. The table lists under 20,000 clones, more than 75% of them singletons. This record belongs to a study of chemoradiotherapy in HPV16-positive cancers. CDR1 SGHRS and CDR2 YFSETQ come from the germline V gene. The V end lost 4 bases, the J end lost 4 bases, and 8 bases lay between the germline ends. The CDR3 sequence is 12 residues long. The source of this sequence is a human donor with HPV-associated anogenital cancer. Sequenced material: blood, taken from a patient who underwent chemoradiotherapy. The rearrangement joins TRBV5-1 to TRBJ1-2; unclear D gene. The CDR3 is CASSTDSYGYTF. CDR3 DNA: TGCGCCAGCAGCACAGACTCCTATGGCTACACCTTC.